Listed below are T cell receptor beta chains from one sample, sequenced in a study of blood T cell repertoires in COVID-19. Clones were read by immunoSEQ multiplex PCR, and TCRdb kept only the in-frame ones, dropping some. In the table there are roughly 87,000 clones, roughly 86% of which are singletons. The material sequenced was peripheral blood. Receptor source: a man over 45 with active COVID-19. Each CDR3 is given with its conserved first and last residue. Each record gives: CDR3 protein, CDR3 DNA, V gene, D gene, clone size, J gene. The D gene is left open where the match is weak. Size values are once, few and many counts, or a class for expanded clones, and some rows have none.

CDR3: CASSARRDRTGAFF
DNA: TGTGCCAGCAGCGCCCGGCGGGACAGGACTGGAGCTTTCTTT
V: TRBV7-2
D: TRBD1
size: .
J: TRBJ1-1

CDR3: CASTKASGDTQYF
DNA: TGTGCCAGCACCAAAGCCTCGGGGGATACGCAGTATTTT
V: TRBV7-3
D: .
size: .
J: TRBJ2-3

CDR3: CASSLLDNQPQHF
DNA: TGTGCCAGCAGCTTATTGGACAACCAGCCCCAGCATTTT
V: TRBV7-8
D: .
size: .
J: TRBJ1-5

CDR3: CASRRDRGSASEQYF
DNA: TGTGCCAGCAGGCGCGACAGGGGCTCGGCGTCCGAGCAGTACTTC
V: TRBV6-5
D: TRBD1
size: .
J: TRBJ2-7

CDR3: CASSPGYYNSPLHF
DNA: TGTGCCAGCAGCCCGGGGTACTATAATTCACCCCTCCACTTT
V: TRBV27
D: .
size: once
J: TRBJ1-6

CDR3: CASSRPRTSGGAITDTQYF
DNA: TGTGCCAGCAGCCGTCCTCGGACTAGCGGGGGGGCCATCACAGATACGCAGTATTTT
V: TRBV14
D: TRBD2
size: .
J: TRBJ2-3

CDR3: CASSSEGQGAGEQYF
DNA: TGTGCCAGCAGTTCTGAGGGACAGGGCGCCGGCGAGCAGTACTTC
V: TRBV28
D: TRBD1
size: .
J: TRBJ2-7

CDR3: CASSLGAGQGHRNQPQHF
DNA: TGTGCCAGCAGCTTGGGGGCCGGACAGGGACATCGCAATCAGCCCCAGCATTTT
V: TRBV5-6
D: TRBD1
size: .
J: TRBJ1-5

CDR3: CASSYSDFYEQYF
DNA: TGTGCCAGCAGTTACTCGGACTTCTACGAGCAGTACTTC
V: TRBV6-2/TRBV6-3
D: .
size: .
J: TRBJ2-7

CDR3: CASSLAVGGGEGYGYTF
DNA: TGTGCCAGCAGCTTGGCTGTTGGCGGGGGCGAGGGCTATGGCTACACCTTC
V: TRBV5-5
D: .
size: few
J: TRBJ1-2

CDR3: CASSKILFVGGAGCGYTF
DNA: TGTGCCAGCAGCAAGATTCTCTTCGTGGGGGGGGCTGGATGCGGCTACACCTTC
V: TRBV21-1
D: .
size: .
J: TRBJ1-2

CDR3: CASSLALGTSSDSGNTIYF
DNA: TGTGCCAGCAGCTTAGCGCTTGGGACATCTTCGGACTCTGGAAACACCATATATTTT
V: TRBV7-9
D: .
size: few
J: TRBJ1-3

CDR3: CASTRGQGEAFF
DNA: TGTGCCAGCACGCGCGGCCAAGGTGAAGCTTTCTTT
V: TRBV6-5
D: .
size: few
J: TRBJ1-1

CDR3: CASSPGQGANTGELFF
DNA: TGTGCCAGTAGTCCGGGACAGGGGGCGAACACCGGGGAGCTGTTTTTT
V: TRBV19
D: TRBD1
size: .
J: TRBJ2-2

CDR3: CATSDLTSGTGELFF
DNA: TGTGCCACCAGTGATTTAACTAGCGGAACCGGGGAGCTGTTTTTT
V: TRBV24-1
D: TRBD2
size: .
J: TRBJ2-2

CDR3: CASSLGQGGAEAFF
DNA: TGTGCCAGCTCACTCGGACAGGGGGGGGCTGAAGCTTTCTTT
V: TRBV18
D: TRBD1
size: .
J: TRBJ1-1

CDR3: CSVDRSGRVYNEQFF
DNA: TGCAGCGTGGACCGGAGCGGGAGGGTTTACAATGAGCAGTTCTTC
V: TRBV29-1
D: TRBD2
size: .
J: TRBJ2-1

CDR3: CASSPLIGGNTGELFF
DNA: TGTGCCAGCTCACCACTCATTGGCGGTAACACCGGGGAGCTGTTTTTT
V: TRBV18
D: .
size: .
J: TRBJ2-2

CDR3: CASSAKQGLNTGELFF
DNA: TGTGCCAGCAGCGCCAAGCAGGGCCTGAACACCGGGGAGCTGTTTTTT
V: TRBV11-2
D: .
size: .
J: TRBJ2-2

CDR3: CASSIDRGPYNEQFF
DNA: TGTGCCAGTAGTATAGACAGGGGGCCCTACAATGAGCAGTTCTTC
V: TRBV19
D: TRBD1
size: .
J: TRBJ2-1

CDR3: CASSSSRTGTESYEQYF
DNA: TGTGCCAGCAGTTCCTCCCGGACCGGGACAGAATCCTACGAGCAGTACTTC
V: TRBV27
D: TRBD1
size: once
J: TRBJ2-7

CDR3: CASSSSLENEQFF
DNA: TGCGCCAGCAGCTCGTCCCTGGAGAATGAGCAGTTCTTC
V: TRBV5-1
D: .
size: .
J: TRBJ2-1

CDR3: CASSLDRGHNEQFF
DNA: TGCGCCAGCAGCCTGGACAGGGGGCACAATGAGCAGTTCTTC
V: TRBV5-1
D: TRBD1
size: .
J: TRBJ2-1

CDR3: CASSGLGTGDGEQYF
DNA: TGTGCCAGCAGCGGCCTCGGGACAGGGGATGGCGAGCAGTACTTC
V: TRBV9
D: TRBD1
size: .
J: TRBJ2-7

CDR3: CASRRGAGDTGELFF
DNA: TGTGCCAGCAGGAGAGGGGCAGGGGACACCGGGGAGCTGTTTTTT
V: TRBV5-4
D: .
size: .
J: TRBJ2-2

CDR3: CASSMQGMEAFF
DNA: TGCGCCAGCAGCATGCAGGGTATGGAAGCTTTCTTT
V: TRBV5-1
D: .
size: once
J: TRBJ1-1

CDR3: CASSQEKQGVGELFF
DNA: TGCGCCAGCAGCCAAGAAAAACAGGGAGTCGGGGAGCTGTTTTTT
V: TRBV4-1
D: .
size: .
J: TRBJ2-2

CDR3: CASSQEISGGAQFF
DNA: TGCGCCAGCAGCCAAGAGATTAGCGGGGGGGCCCAATTCTTC
V: TRBV4-3
D: TRBD2
size: .
J: TRBJ2-1

CDR3: CASSLAGGPTGELFF
DNA: TGTGCCAGCAGCTTAGCGGGGGGGCCGACCGGGGAGCTGTTTTTT
V: TRBV7-9
D: .
size: .
J: TRBJ2-2

CDR3: CASSFRVPTEAFF
DNA: TGTGCCAGCAGTTTCAGGGTCCCCACTGAAGCTTTCTTT
V: TRBV27
D: .
size: once
J: TRBJ1-1